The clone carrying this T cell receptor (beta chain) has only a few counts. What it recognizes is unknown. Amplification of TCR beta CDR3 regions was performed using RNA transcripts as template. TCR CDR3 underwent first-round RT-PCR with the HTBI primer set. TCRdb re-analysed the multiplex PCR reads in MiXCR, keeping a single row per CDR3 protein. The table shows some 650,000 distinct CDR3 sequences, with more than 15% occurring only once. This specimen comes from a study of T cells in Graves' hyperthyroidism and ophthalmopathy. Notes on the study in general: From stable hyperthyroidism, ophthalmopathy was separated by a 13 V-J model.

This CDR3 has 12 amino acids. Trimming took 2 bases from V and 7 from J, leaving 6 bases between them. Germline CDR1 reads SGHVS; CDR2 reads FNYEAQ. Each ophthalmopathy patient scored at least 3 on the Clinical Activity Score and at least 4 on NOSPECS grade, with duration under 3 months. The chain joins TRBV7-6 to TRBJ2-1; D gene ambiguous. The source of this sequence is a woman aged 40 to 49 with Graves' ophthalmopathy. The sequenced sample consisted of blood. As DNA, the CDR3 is TGTGCCAGCAGCTTAATTGAGAATGAGCAGTTCTTC. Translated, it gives CASSLIENEQFF.